The T cell receptor beta chain described here comes from a study of T cell responses to AZD1222 COVID-19 vaccine (dated by TCRdb to the early 2020s). About the study as a whole: TCR sequencing was performed for roughly 240 trial participants, of whom some 200 were given two doses of AZD1222 and around 25 were given two doses of MenACWY control vaccine. Enrollment into the trials was organized by age into subgroups of 18-55, 56-69 and 70-plus years, and those subgroups contained roughly 150, 30 and 60 TCR-sequenced participants, respectively. The paper's findings and limits, for the study overall: A significant rise in spike-specific TCR breadth and depth was observed after two AZD1222 doses relative to day 0 and relative to MenACWY recipients. The vaccine-associated CD4 TCRs covered the entire spike protein, and the dominant responses fell in regions 160-218 and 743-854. Nearly half of unique spike-specific TCRs reportedly recognized epitopes outside regions mutated in the B.1.351 and B.1.1.7 variants. Because no day 14 peak-response samples were available, repertoires were characterized only after the peak T cell response. Conclusions about previously exposed vaccinees are limited, since just five or six AZD1222 recipients were seropositive for SARS-CoV-2 at baseline. Participants were mostly white British, with more females than males. The authors suggested clonal diversity may have been underestimated. In the small 56-69-year group, the increase in depth fell short of significance, most likely because of low power.

From its cysteine to its phenylalanine, the CDR3 spans 15 amino acids. The entry retains the CDR3 DNA only, 45 bases that are in frame from base 1. The germline V gene provides CDR1 MNHEY and CDR2 SVGAGI. A distance of 14 bases separates the germline ends of V and J, which lose 2 bases and 6 bases respectively. Regarding this clone: Its antigen is unknown. Base-call qualities are not available, and no considerably larger clone is one nucleotide away.

What this sample's time point label stands for: baseline before first vaccination. The treatment or condition label for this specimen denotes: meningococcal conjugate vaccine given as trial control. Samples from vaccinated people were obtained from the UK trials COV001 and COV002, which included a single-blind randomized controlled phase 2/3 trial of AZD1222 (ChAdOx1 nCoV-19) in healthy adults. Trial participant PBMC samples were collected at day 0 and day 28 after the second dose for TCRbeta chain sequencing. The CDR3 regions of human TCRbeta chains were subjected to immunosequencing. Regarding the original processing steps: Repertoire TCRs were checked for matches against a reference library of SARS-CoV-2-specific TCRs that had been generated using the MIRA antigen-specificity platform. Breadth was defined as the fraction of unique TCRs that were SARS-CoV-2-associated. Depth was defined as the fraction of total T cells that were SARS-CoV-2-associated. Using the MIRA data, every spike-specific TCR was mapped to the spike region that the TCR reacted to and assigned to either a CD4 or a CD8 class. Log10-transformed breadth and depth values were compared by one-way ANOVA with Sidak's multiple comparisons tests. This immuneACCESS table, as held by TCRdb, lists in-frame sequences with V and J called but not all clones. Of the missing ones, under half trace to an unresolved V gene in checked studies; the others have no known cause. V, J and clone size were drawn from that table, and D and trimming were deduced from the DNA. This sample is represented by about 70,000 clones; approximately 88% of them were singletons. The ten largest clones take up more than 4.5% of the sample.

The material sequenced was peripheral blood, taken on day 0 of MenACWY control vaccination. The receptor chain draws on TRBV6-5 and TRBJ2-4, with the D segment possibly TRBD1 or TRBD2, each aligning over 6 bases. The sequence came from an adult in good health. The nucleotide sequence reads as follows: TGTGCCAGCAGTTACGCCGCCGGGGGCAGAAACATTCAGTACTTC. Its amino acids are CASSYAAGGRNIQYF.